One T cell receptor beta chain is described in this entry. Its antigen target is currently unknown. One base away there is no much larger clone; base qualities are not given. CDR3 length: 14 amino acids, cysteine to phenylalanine. Only CDR3 DNA is held: 42 bases, read in frame from base 1. Trimming takes 6 bases from V and 6 bases from J, and the germline ends sit 14 bases apart. CDR1 and CDR2, looked up from the germline V gene, are SGHAT and FQNNGV. Library preparation employed PCR. TCRdb names Illumina HiSeq 2500 as the instrument used. TCR libraries were prepared with molecular barcoding, using unique molecular identifiers to normalize TCRbeta repertoire quantification. TCRdb redid the processing of the public reads, applying fastp at Q25 and MiXCR, and retained in-frame beta chains. Records with the same CDR3 protein are collapsed into one entry carrying the most frequent genes and DNA. The sample yields about 870,000 distinct CDR3 sequences; roughly 15% were counted once. Of the sample, roughly 5% falls within the top ten clones.

This specimen's treatment or condition label, interpreted: allogeneic hematopoietic cell transplantation with graft depleted of TCRalphabeta T cells and CD19 B cells. Transplant recipients were children who received TCRalphabeta/CD19-depleted allogeneic hematopoietic cell grafts. The data were obtained in a study of T-cell reconstitution after alpha-beta-depleted transplantation in children (dated by TCRdb to about 2016). Regarding the study in general: Using TCR repertoire profiling, the study followed T-cell immune reconstitution in a quantitative way in children after TCRalphabeta/CD19-depleted allogeneic hematopoietic cell transplantation.

Points the paper makes about the study in general: In some patients, the high TCRbeta diversity seen at day 60 was put down to recipient T cells and intrathymic progenitors that had survived conditioning. Apparently early alphabetaT-cell count recovery about two months after transplant reportedly relied on only several hundred rapidly expanded clones derived from non-depleted graft cells. Over the following months the frequencies of hyperexpanded clones went down, and after one year T-cell counts and TCRbeta diversity were mostly credited to newly produced T cells.

The receptor comes from a male patient younger than 18 who had a stem cell transplant for acute lymphoblastic leukemia, so the T cells may come from the graft donor. The chain uses TRBV11-2 and TRBJ2-2; the best D guess is TRBD2, with 6 bases matching. The input for sequencing was PBMCs, mostly from graft donor cells, taken 360 days after TCRalphabeta/CD19-depleted stem cell transplant. CDR3 reads: CASRSIRDSGELFF. Read as DNA, the sequence is TGTGCCAGCAGGTCGATCCGGGACTCCGGGGAGCTGTTTTTT.